This TCR beta chain was identified in a study of T cell clonality in common variable immunodeficiency. Study-wide findings and caveats: Fewer TCRbeta clones were shared among CVID subjects than controls. Compared with healthy controls, CVID subjects showed increased TCRbeta clonality, mostly in about a third. Authors noted CVID clonality's cause needs subpopulation repertoire sequencing.

Equal genomic DNA amounts from CVID and control samples were sequenced. Only in-frame clones appear in the TCRdb table, and some are missing; sequencing was by immunoSEQ multiplex PCR. Listed for the sample are about 45,000 clones, none seen a single time. Germline CDR1 and CDR2: MNHEY and SVGEGT. The CDR3 runs to 14 residues. The V and J ends lost 6 bases and 8 bases, in that order; junction bases with no gene match: 7. The sample holds many counts of this clone. Its target is not known. The read falls 3 residues short of the CDR3 end, and the missing part is taken from the germline J gene. The chain carries TRBV6-2 or TRBV6-3 and TRBJ2-1; 10 nucleotides agree with TRBD2. This receptor was taken from a person aged 18 to 69 in good health. The sample consisted of peripheral blood mononuclear cells. The CDR3 DNA, read in part, is TGTGCCAGCAGACTAGCGGGAATCCGGGATGAG. Residues: CASRLAGIRDE. The entire CDR3 sequence reads CASRLAGIRDEQFF.